The next 25 T cell receptor beta chains were all read from a single sample in a study of T cell responses to AZD1222 COVID-19 vaccine. This table comes from immunoSEQ multiplex PCR, and its TCRdb copy is limited to in-frame clones, with some not included. The top ten hold 3.6% of the sample, which has 150,000 to 200,000 clones, more than 90% seen once. This material consisted of peripheral blood, taken 28 days after the second dose of the MenACWY control vaccine. The receptor set was obtained from an adult who received the MenACWY meningococcal vaccine as a control.

The chain carries TRBV7-2 and TRBJ2-7; weak D call: TRBD1 (5 bases). The CDR3 is made up of 12 amino acids. Trimming removed 2 bases at V and 6 bases at J, with 8 bases between. Germline V gene data show CDR1 as SGHTA and CDR2 as FQGNSA. The CDR3 region is CASSLQGSEQYF. The DNA for the CDR3 is TGTGCCAGCAGCTTACAGGGCTCCGAGCAGTACTTC.

The chain links TRBV6-5 to TRBJ2-6; no firm D call. CDR3 length equals 13 residues. V was clipped by 6 bases and J by 1 base, with 4 bases between them. The germline V gene has CDR1 MNHEY and CDR2 SVGAGI. Here the CDR3 DNA reads TGTGCCAGCAGGGGGTCTGGGGCCAACGTCCTGACTTTC. Its protein is CASRGSGANVLTF.

Only a few counts were recorded for this clone. The chain employs TRBV27 and TRBJ1-2, with a weak D call TRBD1 (5 bases). There are 14 residues in the CDR3. Germline CDR1 reads MNHEY; CDR2 reads SMNVEV (reference sequence). Trimming shortened V by 8 bases and J by 8 bases, and 21 bases separated the two germline ends. For the CDR3, the DNA is TGTGCCAGCGCCGGGACTTCTAGATGGGGGGGCTACACCTTC. It translates to CASAGTSRWGGYTF.

The genes are TRBV27 and TRBJ1-1; D remains ambiguous. CDR1 and CDR2 from the germline V gene are MNHEY and SMNVEV (reference sequence). Trimming cost V 2 bases and J 1 base, with 11 bases left between them. The CDR3 runs 15 residues. CDR3 in amino acids: CASSLIKAGNTEAFF. CDR3 nucleotides: TGTGCCAGCAGTTTAATCAAGGCAGGGAACACTGAAGCTTTCTTT.

V usage is TRBV7-2 and J usage is TRBJ2-1; 7 bases agree with TRBD2. CDR1 is SGHTA, CDR2 FQGNSA, per germline. Trimming at V came to 2 bases and at J to 7 bases, leaving 8 bases not matched to a gene. The CDR3 spans 15 residues. The CDR3 sequence is CASSLSQGGSNEQFF. The CDR3 DNA sequence: TGTGCCAGCAGCTTAAGCCAGGGAGGGTCGAATGAGCAGTTCTTC.

The CDR3 here is CASTQKRLPWPYEQYF. The CDR3 bases are TGTGCCAGCACTCAAAAGAGGCTCCCTTGGCCCTACGAGCAGTACTTC. The chain is built from TRBV21-1 and TRBJ2-7; the table's D call, TRBD2, has no DNA check behind it. TRBV21-1 is classified as a pseudogene. This CDR3 comprises 16 residues.

The CDR3 protein is CASSTTDRVREKLFF. CDR3 DNA sequence: TGTGCCAGCAGCACTACCGACAGGGTGAGAGAAAAACTGTTTTTT. The rearrangement uses TRBV7-9 and TRBJ1-4; TRBD1 aligns across 7 bases. V lost 5 bases, J lost 8 bases, and 11 bases stayed unmatched. Germline CDR1 reads SEHNR; CDR2 reads FQNEAQ (reference sequence). The CDR3 sequence is 15 residues long.

The chain employs TRBV30 and TRBJ1-1; D ambiguous. The CDR3 is 13 residues long. The V end lost 2 bases, the J end lost 2 bases, and 9 bases lay between the germline ends. Germline V lookup: CDR1 GTSNPN, CDR2 SVGIG (reference sequence). The DNA for the CDR3 is TGTGCCTGGAGTCCGCAGCAAAACACTGAAGCTTTCTTT. Protein: CAWSPQQNTEAFF.

The J gene is TRBJ2-1, the V gene TRBV5-1; weak D call: TRBD1 (5 bases). CDR3 length: 15 amino acids. Germline lookup yields CDR1 SGHRS and CDR2 YFSETQ. The germline V and J ends were trimmed by 0 bases and 5 bases, with 12 bases remaining between them. In DNA form, the CDR3 reads TGCGCCAGCAGCTTGGAGGGGATTGGTCACAATGAGCAGTTCTTC. This codes for CASSLEGIGHNEQFF.

The chain has TRBV15 and TRBJ1-2; 12 bases match TRBD1. This CDR3 region has 18 residues. CDR1 LNHNV and CDR2 YYDKDF come from the germline V gene (reference sequence). The trim removed 0 bases at V and 5 bases at J, leaving 10 bases unmatched. CDR3 nucleotides: TGTGCCACCAGCAGAGATCGCGGGACAGGGGGCTTTGGATATGGCTACACCTTC. It translates to CATSRDRGTGGFGYGYTF.

This chain connects TRBV18 to TRBJ1-6; D not certain. The CDR3 spans 15 residues. The germline V gene has CDR1 KGHSH and CDR2 LQKENI. Trimming took off 3 bases at V and 1 base at J, with 7 bases between the two ends. The CDR3 DNA sequence: TGTGCCAGCTCACCCCTCGGATCCTATAATTCACCCCTCCACTTT. This encodes CASSPLGSYNSPLHF.

V is TRBV27 and J is TRBJ2-7; 9 bases map to TRBD1. The CDR3 has 13 residues. Unmatched junction bases numbered 9, after V lost 8 bases and J lost 7 bases. Germline V gene data show CDR1 as MNHEY and CDR2 as SMNVEV (reference sequence). CDR3 region: CASSWDREREQYF. The CDR3 DNA is TGTGCCAGCTCCTGGGACAGGGAGAGGGAGCAGTACTTC.

The chain is built from TRBV6-5 and TRBJ1-1; D might be TRBD1 (5 bases). The V gene lost 9 bases and the J gene lost 3 bases, with 14 bases spanning the gap. The CDR3 is 13 amino acids. Germline V gives CDR1 MNHEY, CDR2 SVGAGI. The CDR3 nucleotides are TGTGCCAGTACGAGGGGTTTGCACACTGAAGCTTTCTTT. Translation gives CASTRGLHTEAFF.

CDR3 bases: TGTGCCAGCAGTTTACGGTACACTGAAGCTTTCTTT. It specifies CASSLRYTEAFF. This sequence joins TRBV28 and TRBJ1-1; D ambiguous. The CDR3 extends over 12 amino acids. CDR1 and CDR2 from the germline V gene are MDHEN and SYDVKM. V lost 2 bases and J 3 bases, leaving 4 bases between the germline ends.

The gene calls are TRBV6-5 and TRBJ1-6; TRBD1 matches 10 bases. Germline values: CDR1 MNHEY, CDR2 SVGAGI. With V trimmed by 6 bases and J by 11 bases, 7 bases remained unmatched. This CDR3 has 14 amino acids. The CDR3 loop is CASSSDRGLTPLHF. The DNA for the CDR3 is TGTGCCAGCAGCTCCGACAGGGGGCTAACACCCCTCCACTTT.

The table lists this clone with a count of one. The CDR3 sequence is CAWSRGLADTQYF. Written as DNA, the CDR3 is TGTGCCTGGAGTAGAGGACTTGCAGATACGCAGTATTTT. This chain uses TRBV30 with TRBJ2-3; perhaps TRBD2 as D (5 bases). Germline CDR1 GTSNPN, CDR2 SVGIG (reference sequence). This CDR3 contains 13 residues. V gave up 2 bases and J gave up 4 bases, with 10 bases separating them.

This rearrangement joins TRBV19 to TRBJ1-5; D not certain. Germline CDR1 and CDR2: LNHDA and SQIVND (reference sequence). V lost 3 bases and J lost 4, with 13 bases in between. This CDR3 has 15 amino acids. DNA for the CDR3: TGTGCCAGTAGTATTATGCCCGGGGAAAATCAGCCCCAGCATTTT. Translated, it gives CASSIMPGENQPQHF.

The rearrangement links TRBV6-2 or TRBV6-3 to TRBJ1-1, with D possibly being TRBD1 (6 bases). CDR1 MNHEY and CDR2 SVGEGT come from the germline V gene. This CDR3 has 15 residues. Trimming cost V 4 bases and J 4 bases, with 16 bases left between them. CDR3 amino acids: CASSFGGVEVTEAFF. CDR3 in DNA: TGTGCCAGCAGTTTTGGGGGCGTTGAGGTCACTGAAGCTTTCTTT.

The V gene is TRBV19, the J gene TRBJ1-2, with 11 bases aligning to TRBD1. Germline values: CDR1 LNHDA, CDR2 SQIVND (reference sequence). The ends lost 4 bases at V and 4 bases at J; junction bases unmatched: 8. This CDR3 spans 16 amino acids. The CDR3 nucleotides are TGTGCCAGTAGTAAAAGGACAGGGGGCGCCGGCTATGGCTACACCTTC. Encoded protein: CASSKRTGGAGYGYTF.

V usage is TRBV19 and J usage is TRBJ1-4; D perhaps matches TRBD1 (6 bases). The CDR3 has 17 amino acids. Trimming shortened V by 4 bases and J by 0 bases, and 15 bases separated the two germline ends. Looked up from germline, CDR1 is LNHDA and CDR2 is SQIVND (reference sequence). The CDR3 loop is CASSRVGQTATNEKLFF. CDR3 nucleotide sequence: TGTGCCAGTAGTAGAGTTGGACAGACGGCAACTAATGAAAAACTGTTTTTT.

The chain joins TRBV19 to TRBJ1-4; TRBD1 might be the D (5 bases). Trimming removed 7 bases from V and 7 bases from J, with 16 bases in between. CDR3 length: 14 amino acids. Germline CDR1 reads LNHDA; CDR2 reads SQIVND (reference sequence). The DNA for the CDR3 is TGTGCCAGTAAGGGACCATTCGAGGGTGAAAAACTGTTTTTT. This codes for CASKGPFEGEKLFF.

The CDR3 coding sequence is TGTGCCAGCAGCTCAGCCGGGACTAGCGGCTTGAATGAGCAGTTCTTC. Residues: CASSSAGTSGLNEQFF. This chain connects TRBV7-2 to TRBJ2-1; 11 bases are shared with TRBD2. The length of the CDR3 is 16 residues. The V segment lost 4 bases and the J segment 7 bases; nucleotides outside the gene matches: 9. Germline V lookup: CDR1 SGHTA, CDR2 FQGNSA. Supplemented by reference TRBV7-2 and TRBJ2-1, the full variable domain reads GAGVSQSPSNKVTEKGKDVELRCDPISGHTALYWYRQSLGQGLEFLIYFQGNSAPDKSGLPSDRFSAERTGGSVSTLTIQRTQQEDSAVYLCASSSAGTSGLNEQFFGPGTRLTVL.

V is TRBV7-2 and J is TRBJ2-2; D is unclear. The germline V and J ends were trimmed by 4 bases and 3 bases, with 9 bases remaining between them. This CDR3 spans 14 amino acids. In germline, CDR1 is SGHTA, CDR2 FQGNSA. The DNA of the CDR3 is TGTGCCAGCAGCTCTAATAGCCACACCGGGGAGCTGTTTTTT. Translation: CASSSNSHTGELFF.

In its sample, this clone was seen once. The CDR3 spells CSVDRSGSNNEQFF. The CDR3 coding sequence is TGCAGCGTTGATAGGAGCGGGAGTAACAATGAGCAGTTCTTC. This chain joins TRBV29-1 and TRBJ2-1; the match to TRBD2 covers 8 bases. V shed 3 bases, J shed 5 bases, and the junction held 6 bases outside the gene matches. CDR1 and CDR2 from the germline V gene are SQVTM and ANQGSEA. CDR3 size: 14 residues.

The CDR3 nucleotides are TGTGCCAGCTACACCGGGGAGCTGTTTTTT. It yields the protein CASYTGELFF. The chain links TRBV7-9 to TRBJ2-2, with D unclear. The CDR3 is 10 amino acids. The V end was cut by 8 bases, the J end by 3 bases, with 1 base between. Germline V gene sequence: CDR1 SEHNR, CDR2 FQNEAQ (reference sequence).